The sequence of this T cell receptor (beta chain) was determined in a study of technical replicates of blood from a few donors. CDR3 size: 16 residues. V lost 3 bases, J lost 0 bases, and 15 bases lay in between. CDR1 is MDHEN, CDR2 SYDVKM, per germline. The protocol was immunoSEQ multiplex PCR, while the TCRdb copy is restricted to in-frame clones and leaves out a portion. The sample holds 70,000 to 80,000 clones, about nine tenths seen once. V is TRBV28 and J is TRBJ2-7, with D perhaps TRBD2 (6 bases). The receptor was isolated from a human donor in good health. Sequenced: T cells isolated from PBMCs. DNA of the CDR3: TGTGCCAGCAGTTTGTACGACGCCGGGAGCTCCTACGAGCAGTACTTC. Translating it yields CASSLYDAGSSYEQYF.